One sample yielded the 9 T cell receptor beta chains listed below, sequenced in a study of response to subunit inactivated influenza vaccine. TCRdb fed the RT-PCR reads into MiXCR, producing one record per CDR3 protein. The data contain approximately 530,000 distinct CDR3 sequences, 13% of them singletons. The source material was PBMCs from blood, sampled roughly 47 days after vaccination. The receptors here all came from a man aged 45-65 years who received an inactivated influenza vaccine.

This clonotype appeared a few times. This rearrangement joins TRBV7-2 to TRBJ2-7; 8 bases fit TRBD2. The ends lost 5 bases at V and 6 bases at J; junction bases unmatched: 9. Per germline, CDR1 SGHTA and CDR2 FQGNSA. This CDR3 region has 14 residues. Here the CDR3 reads CASSTRAAGGEQYF. CDR3 bases: TGTGCCAGCAGCACCCGGGCCGCGGGGGGCGAGCAGTACTTC.

This chain joins TRBV6-1 and TRBJ2-2; D is tentatively TRBD1 or TRBD2 (5 bases each). This CDR3 region has 15 residues. Germline values: CDR1 MNHNS, CDR2 SASEGT. Trimming stripped 6 bases from V and 6 bases from J, with 17 bases between. The DNA of the CDR3 is TGTGCCAGCAGCCCCCCCGGGACCTCCCCCGGGGAGCTGTTTTTT. Its translation: CASSPPGTSPGELFF.

V is TRBV7-9 and J is TRBJ1-1; 11 nucleotides line up with TRBD1. V dropped 6 bases and J dropped 2; count of bases not matched to a gene: 5. Looked up from germline, CDR1 is SEHNR and CDR2 is FQNEAQ (reference sequence). The CDR3 spans 15 residues. The CDR3 spells CASSLWTGGNTEAFF. As DNA, the CDR3 is TGTGCCAGCAGTTTATGGACAGGGGGCAACACTGAAGCTTTCTTT.

V usage is TRBV3-1 and J usage is TRBJ2-3; maybe TRBD2 (6 bases). The length of the CDR3 is 17 residues. V was clipped by 1 base and J by 2 bases, with 16 bases between them. The germline CDR1 and CDR2 sequences are LGHDT and YNNKEL (reference sequence). CDR3 region: CASSQGPSGRDTDTQYF. DNA for the CDR3: TGTGCCAGCAGCCAAGGCCCCAGCGGGCGTGACACAGATACGCAGTATTTT.

This sequence joins TRBV7-6 and TRBJ2-7, with 9 bases that match TRBD1. V was pared by 5 bases and J by 1 base, with 15 bases of the junction left unmatched. The CDR3 length is 18 residues. From germline, CDR1 is SGHVS and CDR2 FNYEAQ. The CDR3, as DNA: TGTGCCAGCAGCCCCCTTACCGGGACAGGGTTCCGATCCTACGAGCAGTACTTC. Encoded protein: CASSPLTGTGFRSYEQYF.

In this sample, this clonotype turned up many times. This chain connects TRBV29-1 to TRBJ2-7; 8 bases are a match to TRBD1. V lost 4 bases to trimming and J lost 2 bases; unmatched junction nucleotides: 7. The germline CDR1 and CDR2 sequences are SQVTM and ANQGSEA. The CDR3 has 14 amino acids. CDR3 nucleotide sequence: TGCAGCGTTGGACCGGGACAGGCAACCTACGAGCAGTACTTC. Translation: CSVGPGQATYEQYF.

The genes are TRBV12-3 or TRBV12-4 and TRBJ2-1; TRBD2 might be the D (7 bases). The CDR3 is made up of 15 amino acids. V lost 4 bases, J lost 0 bases, and 10 bases lay in between. CDR3 residues: CASSYGGLSYNEQFF. CDR3 nucleotides: TGTGCCAGCAGTTACGGGGGGCTCTCCTACAATGAGCAGTTCTTC.

This clonotype was seen a single time. V usage is TRBV5-1 and J usage is TRBJ1-1; D is perhaps TRBD1 (5 bases). Germline V gene sequence: CDR1 SGHRS, CDR2 YFSETQ. The ends were cut back, 0 bases at V and 4 bases at J, with 13 bases in the middle. The CDR3 length is 15 residues. This CDR3 is CASSLGGPSGTEAFF. The CDR3 DNA reads as TGCGCCAGCAGCTTGGGGGGCCCTTCGGGCACTGAAGCTTTCTTT. The whole variable domain, remainder taken from reference TRBV5-1 and TRBJ1-1, is KAGVTQTPRYLIKTRGQQVTLSCSPISGHRSVSWYQQTPGQGLQFLFEYFSETQRNKGNFPGRFSGRQFSNSRSEMNVSTLELGDSALYLCASSLGGPSGTEAFFGQGTRLTVV.

The rearrangement joins TRBV20-1 to TRBJ2-1; 9 bases agree with TRBD2. CDR3 length: 15 amino acids. The V gene's germline CDR1 is DFQATT and CDR2 SNEGSKA (reference sequence). V dropped 0 bases and J dropped 9; count of bases not matched to a gene: 9. CDR3 loop: CSAREGTSTRGEQFF. The CDR3 DNA reads as TGCAGTGCTAGAGAGGGGACTAGCACCCGGGGTGAGCAGTTCTTC.